The next 15 T cell receptor beta chains were all read from a single sample in a study of technical replicates of blood from several donors (dated by TCRdb to the late 2010s). The method behind the library was the immunoSEQ multiplex PCR assay. Entries here come from immuneACCESS through TCRdb and include only in-frame sequences with V and J called. Some clones fail to appear in such tables; in the studies checked, an unresolved V gene covers under half of the shortfall, and the cause of the remainder is unknown. Within this sample are about 66,000 clones, with around nine tenths of them counted one time only. The top ten constitute 4.6% of the sample. The sequencing input was PBMCs. The receptors were sampled from a human donor in good health. Some clones in this sample may be carry-over from other donors' samples.

This chain uses TRBV7-9 with TRBJ2-3, with D possibly being TRBD2 (6 bases). The CDR3 runs to 14 residues. Germline CDR1 and CDR2: SEHNR and FQNEAQ (reference sequence). Trimming cost V 3 bases and J 2 bases, with 9 bases left between them. The chain's CDR3 is CASSFSGLTDTQYF. In DNA form, the CDR3 reads TGTGCCAGCAGCTTTTCGGGACTCACAGATACGCAGTATTTT.

The chain carries TRBV6-5 and TRBJ2-2; D remains unclear. Trimming took off 1 base at V and 6 bases at J, with 6 bases between the two ends. Per the germline V gene, CDR1 is MNHEY and CDR2 is SVGAGI. The CDR3 spans 13 residues. CDR3 in amino acids: CASSYFRAGELFF. The CDR3 DNA sequence: TGTGCCAGCAGTTACTTCCGGGCCGGGGAGCTGTTTTTT.

The chain recombines TRBV15 with TRBJ2-7, with TRBD1 matching 10 bases. V lost 3 bases and J lost 4; bases outside the gene matches: 6. Germline V gene data show CDR1 as LNHNV and CDR2 as YYDKDF (reference sequence). CDR3 length: 15 residues. Here the CDR3 DNA reads TGTGCCACCAGCAGTCGGGGACAGGGGTCTTACGAGCAGTACTTC. Encoded protein: CATSSRGQGSYEQYF.

CDR3 protein: CASSPSSGNEKLFF. CDR3 DNA sequence: TGTGCCAGCAGCCCCTCGTCGGGTAATGAAAAACTGTTTTTT. The chain combines TRBV5-4 with TRBJ1-4, with no clear D. Germline V CDR1 and CDR2: SGHNT, YYREEE (reference sequence). V dropped 4 bases and J dropped 4 bases, with 11 bases sitting between them. This CDR3 has 14 amino acids.

The gene calls are TRBV9 and TRBJ1-5, with D perhaps TRBD1 (5 bases). In germline, CDR1 is SGDLS, CDR2 YYNGEE. With 2 bases removed from V and 1 base from J, the gap between germline ends came to 7 bases. CDR3 size: 14 residues. The CDR3 nucleotides read TGTGCCAGCAGCGTCGGGGGGAGCAATCAGCCCCAGCATTTT. Protein: CASSVGGSNQPQHF.

CDR3 DNA: TGTGCCAGCAGCGTAGCGGGACATTATAATTCACCCCTCCACTTT. It encodes CASSVAGHYNSPLHF. This chain links TRBV9 with TRBJ1-6; maybe TRBD1 (6 bases). V was trimmed by 0 bases and J by 4 bases, leaving 8 bases between them. The germline V gene has CDR1 SGDLS and CDR2 YYNGEE. CDR3 length: 15 amino acids.

The chain links TRBV4-3 to TRBJ2-1, with D perhaps TRBD1 (5 bases). V was trimmed by 3 bases and J by 5 bases, leaving 17 bases between them. The CDR3 loop spans 16 amino acids. Germline lookup yields CDR1 LGHNA and CDR2 YSLEER. The CDR3 coding sequence is TGCGCCAGCAGCCAGGGGTGGGGCGCGTGGGACAATGAGCAGTTCTTC. Translating gives CASSQGWGAWDNEQFF.

The gene calls are TRBV7-2 and TRBJ2-2, with 13 bases identical to TRBD2. After removal of 5 bases from V and 5 bases from J, the junction contained 8 bases not matched to a gene. The germline CDR1 and CDR2 sequences are SGHTA and FQGNSA. The CDR3 runs to 17 residues. The CDR3 coding sequence is TGTGCCAGCAGCCCCCGAGGACTAGCGGGAGTTACCGGGGAGCTGTTTTTT. As protein: CASSPRGLAGVTGELFF. The full variable domain, in which reference TRBV7-2 and TRBJ2-2 provide the parts outside the CDR3, is GAGVSQSPSNKVTEKGKDVELRCDPISGHTALYWYRQSLGQGLEFLIYFQGNSAPDKSGLPSDRFSAERTGGSVSTLTIQRTQQEDSAVYLCASSPRGLAGVTGELFFGEGSRLTVL.

V is TRBV7-2 and J is TRBJ2-1, with TRBD1 identical over 8 bases. In germline, CDR1 is SGHTA, CDR2 FQGNSA. This CDR3 region has 15 residues. The junction had 12 bases not matched to a gene; V was cut back by 6 bases and J by 8 bases. CDR3 bases: TGTGCCAGCAGAAATGCGGGACAGGTGTCGTATGAGCAGTTCTTC. Its protein product is CASRNAGQVSYEQFF.

This clone was found a few times. The rearrangement links TRBV4-1 to TRBJ2-6; D is undetermined. Trimming took off 4 bases at V and 3 bases at J, with 13 bases between the two ends. The germline V gene encodes CDR1 MGHRA and CDR2 YSYEKL. The CDR3 length is 16 residues. The CDR3 loop reads CASSPSPGGGANVLTF. The CDR3 region has the DNA TGCGCCAGCAGCCCTTCACCAGGTGGTGGGGCCAACGTCCTGACTTTC.

This chain uses TRBV2 with TRBJ1-3, with 8 bases matching TRBD1. In germline, CDR1 is SNHLY, CDR2 FYNNEI. The CDR3 runs 13 residues. V dropped 4 bases and J dropped 5; count of bases not matched to a gene: 1. The CDR3 protein is CASSAGGRNTIYF. As DNA, the CDR3 is TGTGCCAGCAGTGCAGGGGGCAGAAACACCATATATTTT.

The chain recombines TRBV7-2 with TRBJ1-1, with 10 bases lining up with TRBD1. CDR1 and CDR2 (germline): SGHTA, FQGNSA. This CDR3 is built from 16 residues. J gave up 6 bases and V 1 base, and 8 bases lay outside the gene matches. CDR3 nucleotides: TGTGCCAGCAGCTTAGTTCGGGGACAGGGGTTAGCTGAAGCTTTCTTT. Amino acid sequence: CASSLVRGQGLAEAFF.

V and J are TRBV5-6 and TRBJ2-7; D is unresolved. Germline CDR1 reads SGHDT; CDR2 reads YYEEEE. The CDR3 sequence is 15 residues long. Trimming took off 7 bases at V and 2 bases at J, with 19 bases between the two ends. As DNA, the CDR3 is TGTGCCAGCCGCCTGATAGGAGAGCAACCCTACGAGCAGTACTTC. This gives the protein CASRLIGEQPYEQYF.

The rearrangement uses TRBV5-1 and TRBJ2-5; 7 nucleotides match TRBD1. The trim removed 4 bases at V and 5 bases at J, leaving 5 bases unmatched. CDR3 length equals 13 residues. CDR1 SGHRS and CDR2 YFSETQ come from the germline V gene. CDR3 region: CASSPGTEETQYF. The CDR3 coding sequence is TGCGCCAGCAGCCCTGGGACAGAGGAGACCCAGTACTTC. Drawing the rest from reference TRBV5-1 and TRBJ2-5, the complete variable domain is KAGVTQTPRYLIKTRGQQVTLSCSPISGHRSVSWYQQTPGQGLQFLFEYFSETQRNKGNFPGRFSGRQFSNSRSEMNVSTLELGDSALYLCASSPGTEETQYFGPGTRLLVL.

This clone has only one observation. CDR3 region: CASSASRDRGRRNEQFF. CDR3 in DNA: TGTGCCAGCAGCGCGTCCCGGGACAGGGGGCGACGCAATGAGCAGTTCTTC. This rearrangement joins TRBV13 to TRBJ2-1, with 12 bases fitting TRBD1. Trimming removed 5 bases from V and 6 bases from J; junction bases left unmatched: 11. Germline loops: CDR1 PRHDT, CDR2 FYEKMQ (reference sequence). The CDR3 is made up of 17 amino acids.